The clone carrying this T cell receptor beta chain turned up a few times. These data come from a study of regulatory T cells in long-lasting Graves disease. The sample's time point: newly diagnosed GD, antithyroid drugs for less than 3 months. PBMC RNA served as the TCR library source. Losses at the gene ends were 6 bases for V and 4 bases for J; bases not matched to a gene: 8. The CDR3 covers 15 residues. Germline lookup yields CDR1 PRHDT and CDR2 FYEKMQ (reference sequence). Construction of the TCR beta libraries employed iRepertoire HTBI primers in conjunction with Arm-PCR of CDR3 regions. TCRdb recomputed calls from the multiplex PCR reads with MiXCR, one row per CDR3 protein. This table holds about 560,000 distinct CDR3 sequences, roughly 16% found once. These data were also reused for a study on T cells in Graves' hyperthyroidism and ophthalmopathy.

This receptor was obtained from a man younger than 30 with Graves disease. V gene TRBV13 combines with J gene TRBJ1-4; TRBD1 matches 7 bases. Sequences were derived from peripheral blood mononuclear cells (PBMCs), sampled at new diagnosis, from a patient treated with antithyroid drugs. The CDR3 DNA reads as TGTGCCAGCAGACACAGGGGACCGCGTAATGAAAAACTGTTTTTT. It is translated as CASRHRGPRNEKLFF.